The 20 T cell receptor beta chains presented below share a single source sample, sequenced in a study of long-term antiretroviral therapy in people with HIV. The assay used was immunoSEQ (version v3.0), run at survey level. Assay used: immunoSEQ multiplex PCR; TCRdb lists only in-frame clones, some missing. The profile covers tens of thousands of clones, with roughly 76% appearing a single time and about 11% taken by the ten largest. Sequenced here: unsorted PBMCs, sampled 1.1 years before starting antiretroviral therapy. These receptor sequences come from a woman in her thirties or forties with HIV.

The genes are TRBV7-8 and TRBJ1-4; perhaps TRBD1 as D (5 bases). Trimming took 5 bases from V and 4 from J, leaving 14 bases between them. From germline, CDR1 is SGHVS and CDR2 FQNEAQ. The CDR3 spans 15 residues. The CDR3 sequence is CASSGGRSGNEKLFF. The CDR3 bases are TGTGCCAGCAGCGGGGGACGGAGCGGTAATGAAAAACTGTTTTTT.

This sequence joins TRBV30 and TRBJ1-5, with D possibly being TRBD1 (6 bases). CDR1 GTSNPN and CDR2 SVGIG come from the germline V gene (reference sequence). Trimming shortened V by 0 bases and J by 2 bases, and 8 bases separated the two germline ends. The CDR3 has 14 residues. CDR3 nucleotides: TGTGCCTGGAGTGTAGGACAGCGCAATCAGCCCCAGCATTTT. Protein product: CAWSVGQRNQPQHF.

The V call is TRBV5-1, the J call TRBJ1-2; possibly TRBD1 for D (5 bases). The CDR3 totals 15 residues. CDR1 and CDR2 from the germline V gene are SGHRS and YFSETQ. The V and J ends lost 3 bases and 4 bases respectively, with 16 bases between them. DNA of the CDR3: TGCGCCAGCAGCTCAAACCCAGGGAACCCCTATGGCTACACCTTC. Amino acids: CASSSNPGNPYGYTF.

This clone was observed a few times. The CDR3 coding sequence is TGCAGCGTTGGACGGGGGAACACCGGGGAGCTGTTTTTT. Protein: CSVGRGNTGELFF. This rearrangement joins TRBV29-1 to TRBJ2-2; D may be TRBD2 (5 bases). The germline V gene encodes CDR1 SQVTM and CDR2 ANQGSEA. The CDR3 loop spans 13 amino acids. The germline V and J ends were trimmed by 4 bases and 1 base, with 7 bases remaining between them.

The V and J genes are TRBV30 and TRBJ2-7; a possible D gene is TRBD2 (5 bases). Trimming removed 1 base at V and 0 bases at J, with 16 bases between. Germline CDR1 reads GTSNPN; CDR2 reads SVGIG (reference sequence). The CDR3 is 16 amino acids. The chain's CDR3 is CAWSDPPERNSYEQYF. The CDR3 DNA reads as TGTGCCTGGAGTGACCCTCCCGAGCGGAACTCCTACGAGCAGTACTTC. The full variable domain, in which reference TRBV30 and TRBJ2-7 provide the parts outside the CDR3, is SQTIHQWPATLVQPVGSPLSLECTVEGTSNPNLYWYRQAAGRGLQLLFYSVGIGQISSEVPQNLSASRPQDRQFILSSKKLLLSDSGFYLCAWSDPPERNSYEQYFGPGTRLTVT.

This chain uses TRBV6-5 with TRBJ2-7, with D unclear. The CDR3 extends over 15 amino acids. V lost 0 bases and J 3 bases, leaving 12 bases between the germline ends. Germline loops: CDR1 MNHEY, CDR2 SVGAGI. The CDR3 coding sequence is TGTGCCAGCAGTTACTCCTCGGCAGAACACTACGAGCAGTACTTC. Protein: CASSYSSAEHYEQYF.

This sequence joins TRBV30 and TRBJ1-1; 7 positions agree with TRBD1. The CDR3 sequence is 14 residues long. V was clipped by 1 base and J by 1 base; unmatched bases: 3. Per germline, CDR1 GTSNPN and CDR2 SVGIG (reference sequence). CDR3 nucleotides: TGTGCCTGGAGTGCCAGGGACAGGAACACTGAAGCTTTCTTT. Amino acids: CAWSARDRNTEAFF.

This rearrangement joins TRBV27 to TRBJ2-5, with 9 nucleotides matching TRBD2. The CDR3 spans 17 residues. J was trimmed by 5 bases and V by 5 bases; bases with no gene match: 15. In germline, CDR1 is MNHEY, CDR2 SMNVEV (reference sequence). Here the CDR3 reads CASSPHPRLAGRETQYF. The CDR3 coding sequence is TGTGCCAGCAGTCCCCACCCCCGGCTAGCGGGAAGGGAGACCCAGTACTTC.

The V gene is TRBV29-1, the J gene TRBJ2-1; D remains ambiguous. The V gene's germline CDR1 is SQVTM and CDR2 ANQGSEA. The length of the CDR3 is 13 residues. V gave up 5 bases and J gave up 6 bases, with 14 bases separating them. CDR3 region: CSVLTSNSNEQFF. DNA for the CDR3: TGCAGCGTTCTAACATCGAACAGCAATGAGCAGTTCTTC.

This chain uses TRBV19 with TRBJ2-2; no reliable D call. With 3 bases removed from V and 4 bases from J, the gap between germline ends came to 9 bases. The CDR3 is made up of 14 amino acids. CDR1 and CDR2 (germline): LNHDA, SQIVND (reference sequence). The CDR3 loop is CASSIWGITGELFF. For the CDR3, the DNA is TGTGCCAGTAGTATTTGGGGTATCACCGGGGAGCTGTTTTTT.

The chain combines TRBV29-1 with TRBJ2-2; 10 bases agree with TRBD2. The CDR3 spans 13 residues. CDR1 is SQVTM, CDR2 ANQGSEA, per germline. The CDR3 region is CSVLAGDTGELFF. The CDR3 region has the DNA TGCAGTGTTCTAGCGGGAGACACCGGGGAGCTGTTTTTT.

This clone has only a few counts. V usage is TRBV5-1 and J usage is TRBJ1-4, with D perhaps TRBD1 (5 bases). The CDR3 totals 13 residues. CDR1 SGHRS and CDR2 YFSETQ come from the germline V gene. Trimming removed 4 bases at V and 8 bases at J, with 12 bases between. The CDR3 sequence is CASSPGLGEKLFF. The CDR3 bases are TGCGCCAGCAGCCCGGGGCTCGGGGAAAAACTGTTTTTT.

The chain joins TRBV9 to TRBJ1-6; D is unresolved. V lost 4 bases and J lost 0, with 11 bases in between. Germline V gene sequence: CDR1 SGDLS, CDR2 YYNGEE. The CDR3 has 16 amino acids. CDR3 residues: CASSPYQSSYNSPLHF. CDR3 nucleotides: TGTGCCAGCAGCCCATACCAAAGCTCCTATAATTCACCCCTCCACTTT.

The rearrangement joins TRBV5-1 to TRBJ2-5; possibly TRBD2 for D (5 bases). Trimming took 0 bases from V and 5 from J, leaving 11 bases between them. This CDR3 comprises 14 residues. Germline V lookup: CDR1 SGHRS, CDR2 YFSETQ. The CDR3 DNA is TGCGCCAGCAGCTTGGATTGGGGAGCGGAGACCCAGTACTTC. This codes for CASSLDWGAETQYF.

This rearrangement joins TRBV18 to TRBJ1-2; D remains unclear. Trimming removed 2 bases at V and 6 bases at J, with 22 bases between. Germline V lookup: CDR1 KGHSH, CDR2 LQKENI. The length of the CDR3 is 17 residues. This chain's CDR3 is CASSPTFGTLQPHGYTF. The CDR3 DNA reads TGTGCCAGCTCACCAACGTTTGGCACGCTTCAACCCCATGGCTACACCTTC.

The chain couples TRBV7-2 to TRBJ1-1; D remains unclear. The CDR3 has 14 residues. V gave up 5 bases and J gave up 5 bases, with 15 bases separating them. CDR1 and CDR2 (germline): SGHTA, FQGNSA. Here the CDR3 DNA reads TGTGCCAGCAGCAACCACATGGGAGGGACTGAAGCTTTCTTT. Translation: CASSNHMGGTEAFF.

This sequence joins TRBV4-1 and TRBJ2-2; 12 bases map to TRBD2. The V and J ends lost 8 bases and 9 bases, in that order; junction bases with no gene match: 13. CDR1 is MGHRA, CDR2 YSYEKL, per germline. This CDR3 is built from 16 residues. CDR3 sequence (DNA): TGCGCCAGCGGAGTTTCTACTAGCGGGGGGAGAAGGGAGCTGTTTTTT. Amino acids: CASGVSTSGGRRELFF.

The DNA of the CDR3 is TGTGCCAGCAGTGTCGGGCCAGAGCAGTTCTTC. It translates to CASSVGPEQFF. The V gene is TRBV2, the J gene TRBJ2-1; no firm D call. The germline V gene encodes CDR1 SNHLY and CDR2 FYNNEI. This CDR3 spans 11 amino acids. Trimming took off 4 bases at V and 10 bases at J, with 8 bases between the two ends.

The V gene is TRBV2, the J gene TRBJ1-6, with D maybe TRBD1 (5 bases). The germline gives CDR1 SNHLY, CDR2 FYNNEI. Trimming left V 10 bases short and J 6 bases short, with 19 bases between. The CDR3 has 15 residues. The CDR3 is CATERGYPANSPLHF. As DNA, the CDR3 is TGTGCCACCGAGCGGGGGTATCCTGCTAATTCACCCCTCCACTTT.

The rearrangement links TRBV5-1 to TRBJ2-7, with a possible D match to TRBD1 (6 bases). Germline assignment: CDR1 SGHRS and CDR2 YFSETQ. This CDR3 is 12 amino acids long. V lost 6 bases to trimming and J lost 7 bases, with 14 bases between them. CDR3 region: CASNEPRGEQYF. The CDR3 nucleotides are TGCGCCAGCAACGAACCCAGGGGAGAGCAGTACTTC.